In its sample, the clone carrying this TCR beta chain was seen many times. Its target is unknown. Trimming pared 0 bases from V and 2 bases from J, leaving 8 bases between. Germline V CDR1 and CDR2: SGHTA, FQGNSA. The CDR3 sequence is 14 residues long. The data were taken from a study of Graves' ophthalmopathy and Graves' hyperthyroidism. The study, taken as a whole, reports: The blood repertoire also included most expanded thyroid clonotypes above 0.001 frequency.

Amplifying from RNA transcripts, the study obtained TCR beta CDR3 regions. HTBI primers served in a first-round RT-PCR, which a second-round multiplex PCR followed. Each CDR3 protein gets one entry after TCRdb re-called the multiplex PCR reads with MiXCR. The table includes about 600,000 distinct CDR3 sequences, 35% to 40% detected once. The V and J genes are TRBV7-2 and TRBJ2-7; tentative D call: TRBD1 (6 bases). The TCR originated in an adult man with Graves' hyperthyroidism. Sequenced material: peripheral blood or thyroid tissue (not recorded which). The CDR3 DNA reads as TGTGCCAGCAGCTTAGCGTGGGGGCCCTACGAGCAGTACTTC. Its translation is CASSLAWGPYEQYF.